This T cell receptor (beta chain) is drawn from a study of identical twins. CDR1 is LNHDA and CDR2 is SQIVND in the germline V gene (reference sequence). The CDR3 has 15 residues. V shed 6 bases and J 0 bases; nucleotides not matched to a gene: 5. This clonotype came up a few times. The antigen is undetermined. From the 5' RACE reads, TCRdb called clonotypes with MiXCR, one entry per CDR3 protein. The sample includes roughly 770,000 distinct CDR3 sequences, 15% to 20% of them seen just once. Study results and limitations: Abundant cord blood beta clonotypes carried fewer insertions; memory repertoires showed none. Low generation probability was overrepresented in out-of-frame alpha sequences shared by twins.

This same sample was also taken into another study, of T cells expressing NK-cell markers. That report notes: HCMV seropositivity marked seven of the eight sequenced donors; one was seronegative. The CD3+CD56-NKG2C+ fraction of four donors was likewise dominated by these clonotypes.

This receptor was identified in a woman aged 18-29 years in good health. The sequenced material came from PBMCs. V and J are TRBV19 and TRBJ2-1; 7 bases line up with TRBD1. For the CDR3, the DNA is TGTGCCAGTAGCCTAGGACAGGACTCCTACAATGAGCAGTTCTTC. As protein: CASSLGQDSYNEQFF.